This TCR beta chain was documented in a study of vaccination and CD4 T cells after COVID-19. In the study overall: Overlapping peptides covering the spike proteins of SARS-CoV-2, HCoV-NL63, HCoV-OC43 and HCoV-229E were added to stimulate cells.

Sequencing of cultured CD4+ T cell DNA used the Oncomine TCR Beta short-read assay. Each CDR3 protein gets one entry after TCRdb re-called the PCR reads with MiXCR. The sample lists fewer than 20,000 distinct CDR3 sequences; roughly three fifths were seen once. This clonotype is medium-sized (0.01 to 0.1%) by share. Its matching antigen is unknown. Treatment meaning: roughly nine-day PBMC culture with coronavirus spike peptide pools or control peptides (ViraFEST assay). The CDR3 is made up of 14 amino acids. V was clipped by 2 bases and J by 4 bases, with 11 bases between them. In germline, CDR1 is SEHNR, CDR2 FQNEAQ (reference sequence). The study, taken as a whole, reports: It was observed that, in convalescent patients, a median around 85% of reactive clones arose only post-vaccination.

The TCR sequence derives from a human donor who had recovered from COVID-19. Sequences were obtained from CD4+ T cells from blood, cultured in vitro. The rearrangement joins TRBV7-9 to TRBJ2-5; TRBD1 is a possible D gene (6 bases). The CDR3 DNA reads TGTGCCAGCAGCTTATCGAGCAGGGGAGAGACCCAGTACTTC. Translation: CASSLSSRGETQYF.